This record covers a single TCR beta chain. The target antigen is unknown. The sample comes from a study of beta chain features in type 1 diabetes. The V gene end was trimmed by 0 bases and the J gene end by 1 base; junction bases not matched to a gene: 3. The length of the CDR3 is 17 residues. Per germline, CDR1 SGHTA and CDR2 FQGTGA. Since all of the isolated RNA was reverse transcribed, expressed TCRB transcripts were what got sequenced. Sequencing was performed with immunoSEQ multiplex PCR; in TCRdb, only in-frame clones are kept and a portion is missing. Here the sample spans 300,000 to 350,000 clones, around an eighth being singletons. General study results and limits: Patients with Type 1 diabetes showed moderately but significantly shorter TCRB CDR3s in all four CD4+ subsets.

Sequences were obtained from naive CD4+ T cells from blood. The clonotype comes from a woman aged 18-29 years with type 1 diabetes. The chain combines TRBV7-3 with TRBJ2-2; 9 nucleotides line up with TRBD2. The CDR3 sequence is CASSLTSSGVNTGELFF. The CDR3 DNA reads as TGTGCCAGCAGCTTAACATCTAGCGGGGTGAACACCGGGGAGCTGTTTTTT.